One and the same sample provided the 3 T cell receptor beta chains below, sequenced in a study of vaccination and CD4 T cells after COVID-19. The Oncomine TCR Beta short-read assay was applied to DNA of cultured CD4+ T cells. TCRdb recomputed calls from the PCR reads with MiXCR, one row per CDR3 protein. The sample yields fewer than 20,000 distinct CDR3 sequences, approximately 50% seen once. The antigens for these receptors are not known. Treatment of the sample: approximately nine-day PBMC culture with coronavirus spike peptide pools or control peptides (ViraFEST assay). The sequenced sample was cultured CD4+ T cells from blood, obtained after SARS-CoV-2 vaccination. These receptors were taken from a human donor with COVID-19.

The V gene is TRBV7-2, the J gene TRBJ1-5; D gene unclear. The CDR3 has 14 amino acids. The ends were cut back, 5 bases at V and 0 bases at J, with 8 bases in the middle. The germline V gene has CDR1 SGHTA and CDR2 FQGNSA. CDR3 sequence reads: CASSIPHSNQPQHF. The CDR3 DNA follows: TGTGCCAGCAGCATCCCCCATAGCAATCAGCCCCAGCATTTT.

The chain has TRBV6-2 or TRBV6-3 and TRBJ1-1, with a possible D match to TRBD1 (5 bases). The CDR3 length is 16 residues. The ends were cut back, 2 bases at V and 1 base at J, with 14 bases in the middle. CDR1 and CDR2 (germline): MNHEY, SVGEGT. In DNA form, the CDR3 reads TGTGCCAGCAGTTACAACTCGGGGGGACCGAACACTGAAGCTTTCTTT. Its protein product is CASSYNSGGPNTEAFF.

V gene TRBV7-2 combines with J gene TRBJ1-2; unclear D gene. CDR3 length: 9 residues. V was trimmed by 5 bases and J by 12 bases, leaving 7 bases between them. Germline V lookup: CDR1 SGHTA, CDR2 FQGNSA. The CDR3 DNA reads TGTGCCAGCAGCCACCCCCACACCTTC. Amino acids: CASSHPHTF.